A single sample gave rise to the 12 T cell receptor beta chains below, sequenced in a study of CD8 T cells in ankylosing spondylitis. TCRdb ran MiXCR on the 5' RACE reads and lists one entry per CDR3 protein. Counted here are roughly 140,000 distinct CDR3 sequences, under 45% occurring once; the ten biggest clones make up nearly 15%. Sequences were obtained from synovial fluid, either unsorted or a sorted T cell fraction (not recorded which). These receptors were obtained from a male donor with ankylosing spondylitis.

The chain carries TRBV28 and TRBJ2-7; D might be TRBD2 (5 bases). Trimming left V 2 bases short and J 1 base short, with 15 bases between. Germline V gives CDR1 MDHEN, CDR2 SYDVKM. This CDR3 is built from 16 residues. DNA for the CDR3: TGTGCCAGCAGTTTAATTTCGGACTGGGGATCCTACGAGCAGTACTTC. It is translated as CASSLISDWGSYEQYF.

V usage is TRBV4-3 and J usage is TRBJ1-2; maybe TRBD1 (5 bases). The V gene lost 1 base and the J gene lost 0 bases, with 12 bases spanning the gap. Germline CDR1 LGHNA, CDR2 YSLEER. CDR3 length equals 16 residues. This CDR3 reads CASSQAHGQPNYGYTF. In nucleotides, the CDR3 is TGCGCCAGCAGCCAAGCGCATGGACAACCTAACTATGGCTACACCTTC.

This clonotype was counted between two and nine times. V and J are TRBV10-2 and TRBJ2-7; 7 bases agree with TRBD2. Germline V gene sequence: CDR1 WSHSY, CDR2 SAAADI. V was pared by 5 bases and J by 6 bases, with 10 bases of the junction left unmatched. This CDR3 region has 14 residues. This CDR3 is CASSPSGVFSEQYF. CDR3 DNA: TGCGCCAGCAGTCCCAGCGGGGTGTTTTCCGAGCAGTACTTC.

The rearrangement joins TRBV7-8 to TRBJ1-5, with D unresolved. V shed 5 bases and J shed 6 bases, with 11 bases lying between them. In germline, CDR1 is SGHVS, CDR2 FQNEAQ. There are 13 residues in the CDR3. The CDR3 DNA reads TGTGCCAGCAGCCCAACTCCCGGTCAGCCCCAGCATTTT. This gives the protein CASSPTPGQPQHF.

The chain couples TRBV3-1 to TRBJ2-7; perhaps D is TRBD1 or TRBD2 (6 bases each). Germline CDR1 is LGHDT and CDR2 is YNNKEL (reference sequence). V was pared by 4 bases and J by 4 bases, with 17 bases between. This CDR3 is 15 amino acids long. In nucleotides, the CDR3 is TGTGCCAGCAGCCTAGGGGGGCAGGGGTTTTACGAGCAGTACTTC. Its protein product is CASSLGGQGFYEQYF.

This clonotype was seen only once. The rearrangement links TRBV12-3 or TRBV12-4 to TRBJ2-3; D might be TRBD2 (6 bases). Trimming cost V 6 bases and J 10 bases, with 17 bases left between them. The CDR3 runs to 13 residues. The chain's CDR3 is CASSPLALGAQYF. For the CDR3, the DNA is TGTGCCAGCAGCCCTCTAGCGCTGGGGGCGCAGTATTTT.

The CDR3 is CASSLSGLNQPQHF. The CDR3 nucleotides read TGTGCCAGCTCACTCTCTGGGCTCAATCAGCCCCAGCATTTT. The chain couples TRBV18 to TRBJ1-5, with D unresolved. V lost 4 bases, J lost 3 bases, and 10 bases lay in between. Germline V gene sequence: CDR1 KGHSH, CDR2 LQKENI. The length of the CDR3 is 14 residues.

This clonotype came up many times. This chain joins TRBV15 and TRBJ2-5, with unresolved D. There are 13 residues in the CDR3. V was pared by 3 bases and J by 4 bases, with 9 bases between. Germline V gene sequence: CDR1 LNHNV, CDR2 YYDKDF (reference sequence). CDR3 loop: CATSRENAETQYF. CDR3 in DNA: TGTGCCACCAGCAGGGAGAACGCAGAGACCCAGTACTTC.

The V and J genes are TRBV12-3 or TRBV12-4 and TRBJ1-6; D uncertain. The CDR3 sequence is 14 residues long. Trimming took off 2 bases at V and 7 bases at J, with 9 bases between the two ends. The CDR3 DNA reads TGTGCCAGCAGTTTAAAAGGACCGAATTCACCCCTCCACTTT. This gives the protein CASSLKGPNSPLHF.

The chain couples TRBV7-6 to TRBJ2-3; D is unclear. The V end was cut by 0 bases, the J end by 4 bases, with 11 bases between. The CDR3 is 15 residues long. Germline CDR1 SGHVS, CDR2 FNYEAQ. In nucleotides, the CDR3 is TGTGCCAGCAGCTTAGCGGAAGCCGGCGCAGATACGCAGTATTTT. Protein: CASSLAEAGADTQYF.

This clonotype was seen a handful of times. The chain employs TRBV6-2 or TRBV6-3 and TRBJ2-3; no firm D call. The CDR3 has 15 amino acids. Trimming left V 6 bases short and J 2 bases short, with 15 bases between. Germline loops: CDR1 MNHEY, CDR2 SVGEGT. This CDR3 is CASRAAPLLTDTQYF. In DNA form, the CDR3 reads TGTGCCAGCAGAGCCGCCCCACTTCTCACAGATACGCAGTATTTT.

The chain carries TRBV11-1 and TRBJ1-3; D may be TRBD1 (5 bases). From germline, CDR1 is SGHAT and CDR2 FQDESV (reference sequence). Trimming left V 0 bases short and J 2 bases short, with 17 bases between. The CDR3 is 18 amino acids. CDR3 nucleotide sequence: TGTGCCAGCAGCTTAGCCCCACGGACACCTACCCCTGGAAACACCATATATTTT. Translated: CASSLAPRTPTPGNTIYF.